Each of the 9 T cell receptor beta chains below was sequenced from the same sample in a study of immune evolution from preneoplasia to lung adenocarcinoma. Only in-frame clones appear in the TCRdb table, and some are missing; sequencing was by immunoSEQ multiplex PCR. The data hold 6,300 or so clones, with roughly 74% observed a single time. Source material: FFPE lung adenocarcinoma in situ tissue. The receptors were gathered from an older donor with lung adenocarcinoma.

This chain links TRBV7-9 with TRBJ2-1, with 8 bases lining up with TRBD2. V lost 6 bases to trimming and J lost 5 bases; unmatched junction nucleotides: 6. Germline CDR1 SEHNR, CDR2 FQNEAQ (reference sequence). The CDR3 spans 14 residues. The CDR3 here is CASRPALADNEQFF. The CDR3 bases are TGTGCCAGCAGGCCGGCACTAGCGGACAATGAGCAGTTCTTC.

The rearrangement links TRBV28 to TRBJ1-4; D is unclear. CDR1 MDHEN and CDR2 SYDVKM come from the germline V gene. V lost 2 bases, J lost 4 bases, and 8 bases lay in between. This CDR3 is built from 14 residues. The CDR3 nucleotides read TGTGCCAGCAGTTTAGGCAGACTTAATGAAAAACTGTTTTTT. This codes for CASSLGRLNEKLFF.

The table lists this clone with a few counts. V and J are TRBV14 and TRBJ2-7, with D possibly called TRBD1 or TRBD2 (6 bases each). This CDR3 comprises 14 residues. Trimming cost V 0 bases and J 6 bases, with 12 bases left between them. The germline CDR1 and CDR2 sequences are SGHDN and FVKESK. The CDR3: CASSQDGGPVEQYF. Here the CDR3 DNA reads TGTGCCAGCAGCCAAGATGGGGGGCCCGTCGAGCAGTACTTC.

The J gene is TRBJ2-1, the V gene TRBV28; TRBD2 agrees at 7 bases. The V gene's germline CDR1 is MDHEN and CDR2 SYDVKM. This CDR3 region has 15 residues. V shed 5 bases, J shed 10 bases, and the junction held 14 bases outside the gene matches. The CDR3 reads CASSTTERENQEQFF. The CDR3 nucleotides read TGTGCCAGCAGTACTACGGAGCGGGAAAATCAAGAGCAGTTCTTC.

V and J are TRBV2 and TRBJ1-4; D is possibly TRBD1 (6 bases). The CDR3 runs 17 residues. The ends were cut back, 3 bases at V and 0 bases at J, with 14 bases in the middle. The V gene's germline CDR1 is SNHLY and CDR2 FYNNEI. As DNA, the CDR3 is TGTGCCAGCAGTGATGGACAGAACATCCCAACTAATGAAAAACTGTTTTTT. It codes for CASSDGQNIPTNEKLFF. The whole variable domain, filled in from reference TRBV2 and TRBJ1-4, reads EPEVTQTPSHQVTQMGQEVILRCVPISNHLYFYWYRQILGQKVEFLVSFYNNEISEKSEIFDDQFSVERPDGSNFTLKIRSTKLEDSAMYFCASSDGQNIPTNEKLFFGSGTQLSVL.

The chain has TRBV5-1 and TRBJ1-1; TRBD1 matches 7 bases. The CDR3 is 14 residues long. The germline V gene encodes CDR1 SGHRS and CDR2 YFSETQ. Unmatched junction bases numbered 3, after V lost 0 bases and J lost 4 bases. The CDR3 sequence is CASSLASGGTEAFF. CDR3 nucleotides: TGCGCCAGCAGCTTGGCCTCAGGGGGCACTGAAGCTTTCTTT.

This chain joins TRBV5-8 and TRBJ2-7; D not certain. From germline, CDR1 is SGHTS and CDR2 YDEGEE. The CDR3 spans 11 residues. V gave up 2 bases and J gave up 2 bases, with 2 bases separating them. The CDR3: CASSFTYEQYF. For the CDR3, the DNA is TGTGCCAGCAGCTTCACCTACGAGCAGTACTTC.

This chain links TRBV5-1 with TRBJ2-5; tentatively, D is TRBD2 (5 bases). Germline V gene data show CDR1 as SGHRS and CDR2 as YFSETQ. The germline V and J ends were trimmed by 4 bases and 5 bases, with 15 bases remaining between them. The CDR3 totals 14 residues. DNA for the CDR3: TGCGCCAGCAGCCCACCCTCGAGGGAGGAGACCCAGTACTTC. Amino acids: CASSPPSREETQYF.

V is TRBV2 and J is TRBJ1-1; D not resolved. This CDR3 contains 14 residues. Trimming removed 4 bases at V and 0 bases at J, with 9 bases between. CDR1 is SNHLY and CDR2 is FYNNEI in the germline V gene. The CDR3 DNA is TGTGCCAGCAGTGCACGGACGGTGAACACTGAAGCTTTCTTT. Amino acids: CASSARTVNTEAFF.